This T cell receptor beta chain was obtained from a study of human T cells and chemical hapten exposure. Study summary: Reading of the patch tests, which applied 0.01% DPC to the upper back, occurred at 6 days. The study enrolled mostly female patients with alopecia areata, totalis or universalis.

Each CDR3 protein gets one entry after TCRdb re-called the RACE reads with MiXCR. This table has 150,000 to 200,000 distinct CDR3 sequences, around 13% appearing once. Regarding time point: patch test 1, 2 weeks after DPC sensitization. Stated treatment: therapeutic diphenylcyclopropenone sensitization with weekly scalp DPC. The template was total RNA from unfractionated whole blood. With 8 bases clipped from V and 3 bases from J, the junction kept 3 bases outside the gene matches. This CDR3 is 13 amino acids long. Germline lookup yields CDR1 MNHEY and CDR2 SVGEGT. The V and J genes are TRBV6-2 or TRBV6-3 and TRBJ1-5; TRBD1 aligns across 8 bases. The clonotype was recovered from a woman younger than 45 with alopecia areata. Some clones in this sample may be carry-over from other donors' samples. The specimen was whole blood, collected in connection with sensitization to the hapten diphenylcyclopropenone (DPC). As DNA, the CDR3 is TGTGCCAGCGGCAGGGGGCTCAATCAGCCCCAGCATTTT. Residues: CASGRGLNQPQHF.